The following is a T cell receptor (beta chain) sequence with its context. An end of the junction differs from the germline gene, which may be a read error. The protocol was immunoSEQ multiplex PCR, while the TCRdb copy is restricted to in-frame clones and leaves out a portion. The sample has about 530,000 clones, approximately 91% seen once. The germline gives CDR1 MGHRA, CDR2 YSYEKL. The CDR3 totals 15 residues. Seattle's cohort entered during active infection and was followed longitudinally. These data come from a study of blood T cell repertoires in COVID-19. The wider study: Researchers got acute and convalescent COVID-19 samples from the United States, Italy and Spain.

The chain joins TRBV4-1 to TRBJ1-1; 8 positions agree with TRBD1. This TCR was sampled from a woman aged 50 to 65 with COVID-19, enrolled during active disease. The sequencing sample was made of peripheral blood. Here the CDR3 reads CASSQRQGWNAEAFF. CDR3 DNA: TGCGCCAGCAGCCAGCGACAGGGGTGGAACGCTGAAGCTTTCTTT.